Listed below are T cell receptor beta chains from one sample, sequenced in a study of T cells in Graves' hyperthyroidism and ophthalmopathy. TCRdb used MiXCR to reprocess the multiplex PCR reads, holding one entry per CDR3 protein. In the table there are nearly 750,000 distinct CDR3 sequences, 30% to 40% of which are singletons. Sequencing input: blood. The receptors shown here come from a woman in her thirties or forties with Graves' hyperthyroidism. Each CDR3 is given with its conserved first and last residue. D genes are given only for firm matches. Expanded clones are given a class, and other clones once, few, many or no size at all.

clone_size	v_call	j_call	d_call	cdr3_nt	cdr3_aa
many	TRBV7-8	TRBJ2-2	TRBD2	TGTGCCAGCAGCTTAGCGCGGACTAGCGGAAACACCGGGGAGCTGTTTTTT	CASSLARTSGNTGELFF
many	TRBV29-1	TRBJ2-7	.	TGCAGCGTTGAAGGCTACGGGACAATCCCCGAGCAGTACTTC	CSVEGYGTIPEQYF
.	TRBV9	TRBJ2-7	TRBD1	TGTGCCAGCAGCGACGGGACAGGGTCCATCTACGAGCAGTACTTC	CASSDGTGSIYEQYF
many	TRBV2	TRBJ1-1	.	TGTGCCAGCAGTGGGGGGGGGCTACTGATCACTGAAGCTTTCTTT	CASSGGGLLITEAFF
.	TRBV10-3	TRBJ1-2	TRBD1	TGTGCCATCAGTGACACAGGGGGATCAGGGTATGGCTACACCTTC	CAISDTGGSGYGYTF
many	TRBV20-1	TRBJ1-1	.	TGCAGTGCTAGACCCGGGGGCATGCGCACTGAAGCTTTCTTT	CSARPGGMRTEAFF
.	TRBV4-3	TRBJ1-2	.	TGCGCCAGCAGCCAAGAATACCTCGCGGCTAACTATGGCTACACCTTC	CASSQEYLAANYGYTF
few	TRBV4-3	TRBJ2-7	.	TGCGCCAGCAGCCCGTACCTAGTCTCCTACGAGCAGTACTTC	CASSPYLVSYEQYF
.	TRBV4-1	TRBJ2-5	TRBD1	TGCGCCAGCAGCCGAATGACAGGGGCAGAGACCCAGTACTTC	CASSRMTGAETQYF
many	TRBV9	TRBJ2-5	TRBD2	TGTGCCAGCAGCAAGGGACTAGCGGAAGAGACCCAGTACTTC	CASSKGLAEETQYF
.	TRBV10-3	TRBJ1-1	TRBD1	TGTGCCACCCAGGACAGGGCGGCTGAAGCTTTCTTT	CATQDRAAEAFF
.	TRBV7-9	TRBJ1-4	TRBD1	TGTGCCAGCAGCTCAGGACAGGGGCCTGAAAAACTGTTTTTT	CASSSGQGPEKLFF
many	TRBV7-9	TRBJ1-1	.	TGTGCCAGCAGGATACCGGTGGGCCCTGAAGCTTTCTTT	CASRIPVGPEAFF
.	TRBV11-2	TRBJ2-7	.	TGTGCCAGCAGCGAAGGAGGGCTCGACGAGCAGTACTTC	CASSEGGLDEQYF
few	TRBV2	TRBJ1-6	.	TGTGCCAGCAGTCCAAGACAGCCTAGACTCAATTCACCCCTCCACTTT	CASSPRQPRLNSPLHF
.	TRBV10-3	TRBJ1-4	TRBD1	TGTGCCAACAGGACAGGTGGGGCTACAACTAATGAAAAACTGTTTTTT	CANRTGGATTNEKLFF
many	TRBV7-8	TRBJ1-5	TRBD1	TGTGCCAGCAGCTTAACCGGGACAGGGGGCGGACAGCCCCAGCATTTT	CASSLTGTGGGQPQHF
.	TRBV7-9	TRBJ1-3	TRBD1	TGTGCCAGCAGCTCCAGACAGGGAGGTTTCGGAAACACCATATATTTT	CASSSRQGGFGNTIYF
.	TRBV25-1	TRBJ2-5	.	TGTGCCAGCAGCAGCCCCATCGCAGGGGGGCAAGAGACCCAGTACTTC	CASSSPIAGGQETQYF
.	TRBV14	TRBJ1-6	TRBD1	TGTGCCAGCAGTTTTCAACCGGGACAGTGGAGAAGCTCCTATAATTCACCCCTCCACTTT	CASSFQPGQWRSSYNSPLHF
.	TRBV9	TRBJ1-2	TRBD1	TGTGCCAGCAGCGGGAGGGGGACAGCAAACTATGGCTACACCTTC	CASSGRGTANYGYTF
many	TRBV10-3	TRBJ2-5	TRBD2	TGTGCCACCGCTAAAACCAACGGGCGGGGGTCGGAGACCCAGTACTTC	CATAKTNGRGSETQYF
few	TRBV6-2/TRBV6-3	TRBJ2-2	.	TGTGCCAGCAGGGACAGAGGGAGCACCGGGGAGCTGTTTTTT	CASRDRGSTGELFF
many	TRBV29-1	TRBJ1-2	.	TGCAGCGTTGAAGATCGGGGGGGCCGCATCTATGGCTACACCTTC	CSVEDRGGRIYGYTF
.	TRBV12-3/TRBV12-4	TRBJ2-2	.	TGTGCCAGCAGTTCCCGGGGAAACACCGGGGAGCTGTTTTTT	CASSSRGNTGELFF
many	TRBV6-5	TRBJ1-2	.	TGTGCCAGCAGTTACAGGAACAGGGATGGCTACACCTTC	CASSYRNRDGYTF
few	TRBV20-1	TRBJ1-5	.	TGCAGTGCTACTACGGGGGCCGCCAATGGTCAGCCCCAGCATTTT	CSATTGAANGQPQHF
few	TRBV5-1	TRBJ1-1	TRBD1	TGCGCCAGCAGCCCGGGGACAGGGGGCGAAGCTTTCTTT	CASSPGTGGEAFF
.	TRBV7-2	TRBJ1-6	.	TGTGCCAGCACCGGGGGGTTTTGGTCCTATAATTCACCCCTCCACTTT	CASTGGFWSYNSPLHF
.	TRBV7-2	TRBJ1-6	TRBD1	TGTGCCAGCAGCCGGGACAGGGGAGCATCACCCCTCCACTTT	CASSRDRGASPLHF
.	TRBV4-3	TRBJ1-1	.	TGCGCCAGCAGCCAAGGTAAGGCAATGAACACTGAAGCTTTCTTT	CASSQGKAMNTEAFF
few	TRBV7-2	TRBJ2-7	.	TGTGCCAGCAGGGACGCTGCCTCCTACGAGCAGTACTTC	CASRDAASYEQYF
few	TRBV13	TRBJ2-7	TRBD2	TGTGCCAGCAGCTTATCCGGGGAGGGGAACTACGAGCAGTACTTC	CASSLSGEGNYEQYF
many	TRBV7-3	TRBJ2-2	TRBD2	TGTGCCAGCAGCTTAACTCCAGCGGGGGGGCCCACCGGGGAGCTGTTTTTT	CASSLTPAGGPTGELFF
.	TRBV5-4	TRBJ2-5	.	TGTGCCAGCAGCTTGGCCTTGCCGCCGCTGTCAGAGACCCAGTACTTC	CASSLALPPLSETQYF
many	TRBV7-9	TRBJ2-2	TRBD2	TGTGCCAGCAGCCACAGACTAGCGGGAGATGCCGGGGAGCTGTTTTTT	CASSHRLAGDAGELFF
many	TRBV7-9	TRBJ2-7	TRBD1	TGTGCCAGCAGACCAACAGGGGCCTCCTACGAGCAGTACTTC	CASRPTGASYEQYF
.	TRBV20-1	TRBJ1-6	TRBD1	TGCAGTGCTAGAGGGGTCGGGACAGGGGATTCACCCCTCCACTTT	CSARGVGTGDSPLHF
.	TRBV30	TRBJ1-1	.	TGTGCCTGGCTAACCGGTGATAAAGCTTTCTTT	CAWLTGDKAFF
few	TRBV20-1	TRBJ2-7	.	TGCAGTGCTAGAGACGTTCTCGTTCTCTCCTACGAGCAGTACTTC	CSARDVLVLSYEQYF
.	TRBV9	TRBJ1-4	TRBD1	TGTGCCAGCAGCCAAGATGGTGACAGGGGGAATGAAAAACTGTTTTTT	CASSQDGDRGNEKLFF
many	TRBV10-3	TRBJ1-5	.	TGTGCCATCAGGGACACAGATAGCAATCAGCCCCAGCATTTT	CAIRDTDSNQPQHF
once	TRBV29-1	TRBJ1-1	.	TGTGCCGTCGACGTCTCAAGTTTGAACACTGAAGCTTTCTTT	CAVDVSSLNTEAFF
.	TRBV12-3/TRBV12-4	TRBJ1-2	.	TGTGCCAGCAGTTTTGCGGGGCAGGGGTATGGCTACACCTTC	CASSFAGQGYGYTF
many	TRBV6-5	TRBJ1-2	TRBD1	TGTGCCAGCAGTTTAAGACAGGGGAATGGCTACACCTTC	CASSLRQGNGYTF
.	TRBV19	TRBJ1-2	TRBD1	TGTGCCAGTAGTATCTTGGGACAGCCTAAAAGGGGCTACACCTTC	CASSILGQPKRGYTF
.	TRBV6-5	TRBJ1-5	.	TGTGCCATCAGTTACTCGTTTCCCCCGACTGGCAATCAGCCCCAGCATTTT	CAISYSFPPTGNQPQHF
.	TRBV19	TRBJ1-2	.	TGTGCCAGTAGTAGGACAGCCGGACCCCGCACCTCTTATGGCTACACCTTC	CASSRTAGPRTSYGYTF
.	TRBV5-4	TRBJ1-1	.	TGTGCCAGCAGGTTTGGGGGGGCGAGCACTGAAGCTTTCTTT	CASRFGGASTEAFF
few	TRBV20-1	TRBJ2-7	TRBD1	TGCAGTTACCTACCATTAACCGGGACAGAGTACGAGCAGTACTTC	CSYLPLTGTEYEQYF
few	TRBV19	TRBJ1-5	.	TGTGCCAGTAGTATCCTTATTTTTGGACGGGGCAATCAGCCCCAGCATTTT	CASSILIFGRGNQPQHF
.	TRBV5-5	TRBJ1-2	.	TGCGCCAGCAGATCTCCCCCGGGAGACAGCGATGGCTACACCTTC	CASRSPPGDSDGYTF
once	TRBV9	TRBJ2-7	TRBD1	TGTGCCAGCAGCGTAGGAACAGGGGTTTCCTACGCGCAGTACTTC	CASSVGTGVSYAQYF
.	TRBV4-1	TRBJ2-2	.	TGCGCCAGCAGCCAAGGGAAGGGTTCGAACACCGGGGAGCTGTTTTTT	CASSQGKGSNTGELFF
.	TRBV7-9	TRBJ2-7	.	TGTGCCAGCAGCTTAGATTCGGAGGCGTACGAGCAGTACTTC	CASSLDSEAYEQYF